This TCR beta chain is drawn from a study of CD8+ T cells in alopecia areata. Regarding the study as a whole: Association of baseline CD8+ expansion with response is uncertain owing to one nonresponder.

Treatment here: oral pan-JAK inhibitor, 5-10 mg twice daily. Germline loops: CDR1 SGDLS, CDR2 YYNGEE. The CDR3 has 15 amino acids. Between the trimmed V and J ends, which lost 0 bases and 2 bases, there was a span of 12 bases. As to this clone: Its antigen remains unidentified.

After isolation, RNA underwent reverse transcription to generate cDNA as the sequencing template. Sequencing was performed with immunoSEQ multiplex PCR; in TCRdb, only in-frame clones are kept and a portion is missing. Counted here are hundreds of thousands of clones, 60% occurring once; the ten biggest clones make up around 0.92%. This material consisted of CD4+ T cells sorted from blood, taken between weeks 51 and 54, from a patient treated with tofacitinib. The source is a human donor with alopecia areata. The chain employs TRBV9 and TRBJ2-7; weak D call: TRBD1 (6 bases). The chain's CDR3 is CASSVDSDRPYEQYF. The CDR3 nucleotides read TGTGCCAGCAGCGTAGATAGTGACAGGCCCTACGAGCAGTACTTC.